This TCR beta chain appears in the sequencing data of a study of T cell repertoires in aging, cancer and after chemotherapy. The study's findings and limits: In healthy donors, age-related TCR diversity loss mainly reflected lost richness.

Concerning this clonotype itself: No antigen is known for it.

Amplification of TCR beta used genomic DNA extracted from peripheral blood. Multiplex touch-down PCR with TRB-A/B primers amplified rearranged V-D-J TRB sequences. TCRdb ran MiXCR on the multiplex PCR reads and lists one entry per CDR3 protein. This sample has over 950 distinct CDR3 sequences, with roughly a quarter found just once. CDR3 size: 14 residues. Germline lookup yields CDR1 KGHDR and CDR2 SFDVKD. Between the trimmed V and J ends, which lost 0 bases and 10 bases, there was a span of 14 bases. The chain recombines TRBV24-1 with TRBJ2-5; D gene ambiguous. The sequencing sample was made of blood. This TCR derives from a human donor with a solid tumor. This chain's CDR3 is CATSDLRASGFQYF. The CDR3 coding sequence is TGTGCCACCAGTGATTTGCGGGCCTCCGGGTTCCAGTACTTC.